The rows below give T cell receptor beta chains drawn from one sample of a study of shared clonotypes between healthy human individuals. Libraries were prepared by immunoSEQ multiplex PCR; TCRdb keeps only in-frame clonotypes and omits some of them. This sample yields fewer than 2.5 million clones, of which roughly 93% are seen a single time; about 0.34% belongs to the top ten. The sample comprised naive CD4+ T cells from PBMCs. These receptor sequences come from a man between 18 and 35 years old in good health. Some clones in this sample may be carry-over from other donors' samples. CDR3s include the opening cysteine and the closing phenylalanine or tryptophan. Each record gives: J gene, D gene, clone size, V gene, CDR3 protein, CDR3 DNA. The D gene is left open where the match is weak. Expanded clones are given a class, and other clones once, few, many or no size at all.

>TRBJ1-2|-|few|TRBV28
CASSPESSRKGYTF
TGTGCCAGCAGCCCCGAGAGCTCCCGGAAGGGCTACACCTTC
>TRBJ2-1|TRBD2|-|TRBV9
CASSLSGSSYNEQFF
TGTGCCAGCAGCCTTAGCGGGAGTTCCTACAATGAGCAGTTCTTC
>TRBJ1-2|-|few|TRBV6-5
CASSRQVNYGYTF
TGTGCCAGCAGTCGACAGGTTAACTATGGCTACACCTTC
>TRBJ1-2|TRBD1|-|TRBV6-1
CASRATGPHGYTF
TGTGCCAGCAGGGCGACAGGGCCCCATGGCTACACCTTC
>TRBJ1-4|-|-|TRBV9
CASTPSPLLVLEKLFF
TGTGCCAGCACCCCGTCCCCCCTGCTAGTGTTGGAAAAACTGTTTTTT
>TRBJ1-2|TRBD1|-|TRBV13
CASSLDRAYGYTF
TGTGCCAGCAGCTTGGACAGGGCTTATGGCTACACCTTC
>TRBJ1-1|-|-|TRBV6-5
CASSYSKPGSSEAFF
TGTGCCAGCAGTTACTCAAAACCCGGGTCGTCTGAAGCTTTCTTT
>TRBJ2-3|-|-|TRBV5-1
CASTPHSERTDTQYF
TGCGCCAGCACCCCCCACAGCGAGCGGACAGATACGCAGTATTTT
>TRBJ1-1|-|-|TRBV9
CASSEGSNTEAFF
TGTGCCAGCAGCGAGGGAAGTAACACTGAAGCTTTCTTT
>TRBJ1-1|-|-|TRBV5-4
CASSWGNKNTEAFF
TGTGCCAGCAGCTGGGGGAACAAAAACACTGAAGCTTTCTTT
>TRBJ2-7|TRBD2|-|TRBV6-6
CAATSGYEQYF
TGTGCCGCGACTAGCGGCTACGAGCAGTACTTC
>TRBJ2-3|TRBD2|-|TRBV29-1
CSEASGSTDTQYF
TGCAGCGAGGCTAGCGGATCCACAGATACGCAGTATTTT
>TRBJ2-6|-|-|TRBV14
CASSQDPGTYRSGANVLTF
TGTGCCAGCAGCCAAGATCCCGGGACATATCGGTCTGGGGCCAACGTCCTGACTTTC
>TRBJ2-7|TRBD1|-|TRBV2
CASTTQGSSYEQYF
TGTGCCAGCACCACACAGGGGAGCTCCTACGAGCAGTACTTC
>TRBJ2-7|-|-|TRBV30
CAWSVSGANYEQYF
TGTGCCTGGAGTGTGTCGGGGGCCAACTACGAGCAGTACTTC
>TRBJ2-2|-|-|TRBV5-4
CASSLGQQNTGELFF
TGTGCCAGCAGCTTGGGGCAGCAAAACACCGGGGAGCTGTTTTTT
>TRBJ1-4|-|-|TRBV28
CASSPHGGGSGEKLFF
TGTGCCAGCAGCCCGCACGGGGGCGGCTCGGGGGAAAAACTGTTTTTT
>TRBJ2-7|-|-|TRBV6-5
CASSYGVGGESEQYF
TGTGCCAGCAGTTACGGGGTTGGGGGTGAGAGCGAGCAGTACTTC
>TRBJ2-7|-|-|TRBV4-1
CASSQGASYYEQYF
TGCGCCAGCAGCCAAGGGGCTAGTTACTACGAGCAGTACTTC
>TRBJ2-7|-|-|TRBV6-1
CASTRGVYEQYF
TGTGCCAGTACGCGCGGGGTCTACGAGCAGTACTTC
>TRBJ2-1|TRBD2|-|TRBV18
CASSPRPGGGSYNEQFF
TGTGCCAGCTCACCACGACCGGGGGGGGGCTCCTACAATGAGCAGTTCTTC
>TRBJ1-3|-|-|TRBV28
CASSFSGNTIYF
TGTGCCAGCAGTTTTTCAGGAAACACCATATATTTT
>TRBJ2-3|-|-|TRBV28
CASITRSTDTQYF
TGTGCCAGCATAACAAGAAGCACAGATACGCAGTATTTT
>TRBJ2-7|TRBD2|-|TRBV7-8
CASSVGRDYRSYEQYF
TGTGCCAGCAGCGTAGGCCGGGACTACCGCTCCTACGAGCAGTACTTC
>TRBJ2-7|TRBD2|-|TRBV19
CASSKGLAGSSYEQYF
TGTGCCAGTAGTAAAGGACTAGCGGGGTCCTCCTACGAGCAGTACTTC
>TRBJ2-1|-|-|TRBV7-2
CASSSGVGPYNEQFF
TGTGCCAGCAGCTCAGGGGTAGGTCCCTACAATGAGCAGTTCTTC
>TRBJ2-2|-|-|TRBV5-1
CASSAKPWTGRGTGELFF
TGCGCCAGCAGCGCTAAACCCTGGACAGGGAGGGGCACCGGGGAGCTGTTTTTT
>TRBJ2-7|TRBD1|-|TRBV27
CASSKSSGTGRAYEQYF
TGTGCCAGCAGTAAATCATCCGGGACAGGGAGAGCCTACGAGCAGTACTTC
>TRBJ2-5|TRBD2|-|TRBV5-1
CASSPLAGLQETQYF
TGCGCCAGCAGCCCTCTAGCGGGGCTCCAAGAGACCCAGTACTTC
>TRBJ1-5|TRBD1|-|TRBV2
CASSGTGGNQPQHF
TGTGCCAGCAGTGGAACAGGGGGGAATCAGCCCCAGCATTTT
>TRBJ2-1|TRBD1|-|TRBV19
CASSIPRDRSLRDEQFF
TGTGCCAGTAGTATACCCCGGGACAGGTCCCTAAGGGATGAGCAGTTCTTC
>TRBJ2-2|-|-|TRBV5-1
CASSLDPSGELFF
TGCGCCAGCAGCTTGGATCCGTCCGGGGAGCTGTTTTTT
>TRBJ1-2|-|-|TRBV7-8
CASSPAAYGYTF
TGTGCCAGCAGCCCCGCCGCCTATGGCTACACCTTC
>TRBJ2-7|TRBD2|-|TRBV11-2
CASSPKGLAVFETYEQYF
TGTGCCAGCAGCCCAAAGGGACTAGCGGTCTTCGAAACCTACGAGCAGTACTTC
>TRBJ2-3|TRBD2|once|TRBV6-1
CASSEGRISGRGTDTQYF
TGTGCCAGCAGTGAAGGACGAATTAGCGGGAGGGGCACAGATACGCAGTATTTT
>TRBJ1-2|TRBD1|-|TRBV28
CASSLWGQIITNYGYTF
TGTGCCAGCAGTTTATGGGGACAGATAATAACTAACTATGGCTACACCTTC
>TRBJ2-7|-|-|TRBV30
CAWSTTNPYEQYF
TGTGCCTGGAGTACAACAAACCCCTACGAGCAGTACTTC
>TRBJ2-1|-|-|TRBV19
CASSMERAWYNEQFF
TGTGCCAGTAGTATGGAGCGGGCTTGGTACAATGAGCAGTTCTTC
>TRBJ2-1|TRBD2|-|TRBV2
CASSESSGRNEQFF
TGTGCCAGCAGTGAATCGAGCGGGAGAAATGAGCAGTTCTTC
>TRBJ2-7|TRBD2|-|TRBV28
CASSLQTSGRALYEQYF
TGTGCCAGCAGTTTGCAGACTAGCGGGAGGGCCCTGTACGAGCAGTACTTC
>TRBJ1-4|-|-|TRBV2
CASSEEFLREKLFF
TGTGCCAGCAGTGAGGAGTTTTTGCGGGAAAAACTGTTTTTT
>TRBJ2-3|TRBD1|-|TRBV5-1
CASSLGQGASTDTQYF
TGCGCCAGCAGCCTAGGACAGGGGGCAAGCACAGATACGCAGTATTTT
>TRBJ1-1|-|-|TRBV5-1
CASSRTGEVNTEAFF
TGCGCCAGCAGCCGGACGGGTGAAGTCAACACTGAAGCTTTCTTT
>TRBJ2-7|-|-|TRBV5-1
CASSLGQGNIYEQYF
TGCGCCAGCAGCTTAGGGCAGGGTAATATCTACGAGCAGTACTTC
>TRBJ2-1|TRBD2|-|TRBV5-1
CASSPEAGTSGDEQFF
TGCGCCAGCAGCCCTGAGGCTGGGACTAGCGGCGATGAGCAGTTCTTC
>TRBJ1-1|-|once|TRBV2
CASRLRQVTEAFF
TGTGCCAGCAGGCTAAGACAGGTCACTGAAGCTTTCTTT
>TRBJ1-4|TRBD1|once|TRBV28
CASSTTGGLGEKLFF
TGTGCCAGCAGCACTACAGGGGGCCTCGGGGAAAAACTGTTTTTT
>TRBJ2-7|-|-|TRBV7-9
CASSSTRSSNEQYF
TGTGCCAGCAGCTCGACCCGGTCTTCCAACGAGCAGTACTTC
>TRBJ1-1|TRBD1|-|TRBV9
CASSVTGGRNTEAFF
TGTGCCAGCAGCGTAACAGGGGGTCGGAACACTGAAGCTTTCTTT
>TRBJ1-2|-|-|TRBV10-3
CAITIGGVGGYTF
TGTGCCATCACCATTGGGGGGGTTGGCGGCTACACCTTC
>TRBJ1-5|TRBD1|-|TRBV19
CASNRGTGGLGQPQHF
TGTGCCAGTAACCGTGGGACAGGGGGTTTGGGACAGCCCCAGCATTTT
>TRBJ2-7|TRBD1|-|TRBV15
CATSRQPRDRGRYEQYF
TGTGCCACCAGCAGACAGCCCCGGGACAGGGGACGGTACGAGCAGTACTTC
>TRBJ2-5|-|-|TRBV30
CAWADRRAGTQYF
TGTGCCTGGGCGGACAGAAGGGCGGGGACCCAGTACTTC
>TRBJ1-2|-|-|TRBV6-4
CASSDRTASGYTF
TGTGCCAGCAGTGACCGGACAGCCTCTGGCTACACCTTC